Listed below are T cell receptor beta chains from one sample, sequenced in a study of blood T cell repertoires in COVID-19. Sequencing was performed with immunoSEQ multiplex PCR; in TCRdb, only in-frame clones are kept and a portion is missing. This sample carries about 250,000 clones, 84% of them seen once, and the ten largest clones take 4% to 5.5%. The specimen was peripheral blood. The receptor source for this set is a middle-aged man with active or convalescent COVID-19. The CDR3 runs from the conserved cysteine through the conserved F or W. D genes are given only for firm matches. Rows may omit the clone size; those that give it use once, few, many or a size class.

v_call	d_call	j_call	cdr3_length	clone_size	cdr3_nt	cdr3_aa
TRBV10-3	TRBD2	TRBJ2-2	15	NA	TGTGCCATCAGTCTTAGCGGGGGGAACACCGGGGAGCTGTTTTTT	CAISLSGGNTGELFF
TRBV5-1	TRBD2	TRBJ2-7	17	few	TGCGCCAGCAGCTTGCGGCCGGAGCGGGGGTTTTCCTACGAGCAGTACTTC	CASSLRPERGFSYEQYF
TRBV9	NA	TRBJ1-1	14	once	TGTGCCAGCAGCGTTTCGTACACAAACACTGAAGCTTTCTTT	CASSVSYTNTEAFF
TRBV7-9	NA	TRBJ1-1	14	NA	TGTGCCAGCAGCTTAATGGGGCCTGGGACTGAAGCTTTCTTT	CASSLMGPGTEAFF
TRBV21-1	NA	TRBJ1-6	13	NA	TGTGCCAGCAGCGAACCGCGCGGGTCTCCCCTCCACTTT	CASSEPRGSPLHF
TRBV6-2/TRBV6-3	NA	TRBJ2-7	15	NA	TGTGCCAGCAGTCCCGTTCAGGGGCCAGGGAACGAGCAGTACTTC	CASSPVQGPGNEQYF
TRBV6-2/TRBV6-3	TRBD2	TRBJ2-1	13	NA	TGTGCCAGCAGCCCAGCCGGACTAGCTGAGCAGTTCTTC	CASSPAGLAEQFF
TRBV2	NA	TRBJ1-1	13	NA	TGTGCCAGACTGGGGGGGCCGAACACTGAAGCTTTCTTT	CARLGGPNTEAFF
TRBV7-6	TRBD1	TRBJ2-7	15	NA	TGTGCCAGCAGCCAGGGGGCAGGGCCCCCCTACGAGCAGTACTTC	CASSQGAGPPYEQYF
TRBV5-5	NA	TRBJ2-3	13	NA	TGTGCCAGCAGATGGACAGGCACAGATACGCAGTATTTT	CASRWTGTDTQYF
TRBV20-1	NA	TRBJ1-2	11	NA	TGCAGTGCTCCAGTTGATGGTGGCTACACCTTC	CSAPVDGGYTF